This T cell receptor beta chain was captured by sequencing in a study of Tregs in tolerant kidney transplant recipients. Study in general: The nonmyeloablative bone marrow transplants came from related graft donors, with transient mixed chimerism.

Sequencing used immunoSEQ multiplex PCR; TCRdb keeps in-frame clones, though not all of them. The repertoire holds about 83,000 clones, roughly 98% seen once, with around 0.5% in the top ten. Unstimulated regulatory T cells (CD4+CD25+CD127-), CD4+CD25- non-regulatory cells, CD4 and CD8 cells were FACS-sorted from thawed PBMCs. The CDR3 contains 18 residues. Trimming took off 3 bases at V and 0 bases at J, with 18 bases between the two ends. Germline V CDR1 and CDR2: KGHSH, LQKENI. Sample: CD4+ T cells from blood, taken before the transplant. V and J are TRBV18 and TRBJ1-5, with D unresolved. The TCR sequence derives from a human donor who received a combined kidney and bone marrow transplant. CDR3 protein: CASSPQVFSEYSNQPQHF. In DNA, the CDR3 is TGTGCCAGCTCACCCCAGGTTTTCTCCGAATATAGCAATCAGCCCCAGCATTTT.